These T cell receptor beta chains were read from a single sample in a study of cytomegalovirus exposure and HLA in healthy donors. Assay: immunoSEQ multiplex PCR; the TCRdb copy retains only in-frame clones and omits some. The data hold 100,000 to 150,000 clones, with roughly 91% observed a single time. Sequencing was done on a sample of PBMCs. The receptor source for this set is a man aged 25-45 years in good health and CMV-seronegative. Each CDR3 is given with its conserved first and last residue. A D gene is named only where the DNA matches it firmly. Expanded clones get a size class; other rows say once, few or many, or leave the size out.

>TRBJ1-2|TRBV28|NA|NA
CAGRSNYGYTF
TGTGCCGGGAGGTCTAACTATGGCTACACCTTC
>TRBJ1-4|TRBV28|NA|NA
CASRDSTNEKLFF
TGTGCCAGCAGGGACAGTACTAATGAAAAACTGTTTTTT
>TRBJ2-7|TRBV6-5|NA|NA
CASSLAGIYEQYF
TGTGCCAGCAGTCTTGCGGGGATCTACGAGCAGTACTTC
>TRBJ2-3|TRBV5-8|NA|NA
CASSLDRGSSTDTQYF
TGTGCCAGCAGCTTGGATCGGGGGTCTAGCACAGATACGCAGTATTTT
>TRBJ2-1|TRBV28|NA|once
CASSGIQGRYEQFF
TGTGCCAGCAGTGGTATACAGGGTCGATATGAGCAGTTCTTC
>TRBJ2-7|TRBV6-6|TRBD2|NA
CASKGTSGKNEQYF
TGTGCCAGCAAAGGGACTAGCGGAAAAAACGAGCAGTACTTC
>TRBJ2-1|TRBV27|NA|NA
CASSWGSDNEQFF
TGTGCCAGCAGTTGGGGTAGCGACAATGAGCAGTTCTTC
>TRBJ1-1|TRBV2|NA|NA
CASSEQGMNTEAFF
TGTGCCAGCAGTGAACAGGGGATGAACACTGAAGCTTTCTTT
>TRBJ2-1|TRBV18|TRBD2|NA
CASSPLAGGPLNNEQFF
TGTGCCAGCTCACCACTAGCGGGGGGACCCTTGAACAATGAGCAGTTCTTC
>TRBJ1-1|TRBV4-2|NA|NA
CASSSSAGNTEAFF
TGTGCCAGCAGCTCTAGCGCGGGGAACACTGAAGCTTTCTTT
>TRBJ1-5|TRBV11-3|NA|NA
CASTSKGVGGYQPQHF
TGTGCCAGCACCTCCAAGGGGGTAGGGGGATATCAGCCCCAGCATTTT
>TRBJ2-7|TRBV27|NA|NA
CASSPVGLEGYEQYF
TGTGCCAGCAGCCCGGTGGGCCTCGAAGGTTACGAGCAGTACTTC
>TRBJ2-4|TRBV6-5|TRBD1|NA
CASSGTARQNIQYF
TGTGCCAGCAGCGGGACAGCTCGCCAAAACATTCAGTACTTC
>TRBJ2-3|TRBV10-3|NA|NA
CAISDKSRGTLADTQYF
TGTGCCATCAGTGATAAGTCCAGGGGGACTCTAGCAGATACGCAGTATTTT
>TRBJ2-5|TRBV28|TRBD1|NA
CASSLLPGQGGQETQYF
TGTGCCAGCAGCCTCTTACCGGGACAGGGGGGCCAAGAGACCCAGTACTTC
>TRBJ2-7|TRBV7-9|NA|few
CASEDSGVEQYF
TGTGCCAGCGAGGATAGTGGTGTGGAGCAGTACTTC
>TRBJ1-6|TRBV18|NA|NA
CASSPVRSNSPLHF
TGTGCCAGCTCACCAGTGAGGAGTAATTCACCCCTCCACTTT
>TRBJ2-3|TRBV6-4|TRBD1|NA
CASSVTGGSTDTQYF
TGTGCCAGCAGTGTGACAGGGGGCAGCACAGATACGCAGTATTTT
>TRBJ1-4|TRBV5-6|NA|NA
CASSLGSWGEKLFF
TGTGCCAGCAGCTTGGGGAGTTGGGGCGAAAAACTGTTTTTT
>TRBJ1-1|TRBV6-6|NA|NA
CASSTGQGATEAFF
TGTGCCAGCAGTACCGGACAAGGAGCGACTGAAGCTTTCTTT
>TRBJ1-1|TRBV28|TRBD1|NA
CASSAPGRTGLKAFF
TGTGCCAGCAGCGCACCGGGACGGACAGGTCTGAAAGCTTTCTTT
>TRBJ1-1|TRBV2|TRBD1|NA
CASRETGDTEAFF
TGTGCCAGCAGGGAGACAGGGGACACTGAAGCTTTCTTT
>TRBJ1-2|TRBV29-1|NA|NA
CSGTRVNYGYTF
TGCAGCGGAACACGGGTCAACTATGGCTACACCTTC
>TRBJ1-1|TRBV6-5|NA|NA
CASSWGFGGTEAFF
TGTGCCAGCAGTTGGGGCTTCGGAGGGACTGAAGCTTTCTTT
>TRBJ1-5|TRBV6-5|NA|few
CASRPTSNQPQHF
TGTGCCAGCAGACCCACAAGCAATCAGCCCCAGCATTTT
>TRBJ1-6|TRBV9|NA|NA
CASSVSQQAVGSPLHF
TGTGCCAGCAGCGTAAGCCAGCAGGCTGTTGGGTCACCCCTCCACTTT
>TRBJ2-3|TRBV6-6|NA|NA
CASSSQAGALTDTQYF
TGTGCCAGCAGTTCCCAGGCGGGGGCGCTCACAGATACGCAGTATTTT
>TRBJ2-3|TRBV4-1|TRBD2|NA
CASSPREGDTDTQYF
TGCGCCAGCAGCCCCCGGGAGGGCGACACAGATACGCAGTATTTT
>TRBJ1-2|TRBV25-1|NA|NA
CASSYGGHIYGYTF
TGTGCCAGCAGTTATGGGGGACACATCTATGGCTACACCTTC
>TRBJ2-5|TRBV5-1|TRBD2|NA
CASSLEVAGPLGTQYF
TGCGCCAGCAGCTTGGAGGTAGCGGGGCCACTGGGGACCCAGTACTTC
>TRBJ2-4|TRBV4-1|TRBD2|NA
CASSQREGDSSKDF
TGCGCCAGCAGCCAGAGGGAGGGCGACTCCTCGAAGGACTTC
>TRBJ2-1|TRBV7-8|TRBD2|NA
CASSLNGGLAGGNEQFF
TGTGCCAGCAGCTTAAATGGTGGGCTAGCGGGGGGAAATGAGCAGTTCTTC
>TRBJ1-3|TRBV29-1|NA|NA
CSVDLQGPYGNTIYF
TGCAGCGTTGATCTACAGGGTCCGTATGGAAACACCATATATTTT
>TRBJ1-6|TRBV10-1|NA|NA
CASSDETGGSPLHF
TGCGCCAGCAGTGATGAGACAGGAGGATCACCCCTCCACTTT
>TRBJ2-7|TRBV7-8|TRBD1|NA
CASSRRAGQGANEQYF
TGTGCCAGCAGTCGGAGGGCCGGACAGGGGGCAAATGAGCAGTACTTC
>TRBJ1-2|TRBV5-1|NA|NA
CASSLALTGPEGYTF
TGCGCCAGCAGCTTGGCCCTGACAGGACCGGAGGGCTACACCTTC
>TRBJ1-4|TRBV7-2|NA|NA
CASSSTEKLFF
TGTGCCAGCAGCTCCACAGAAAAACTGTTTTTT
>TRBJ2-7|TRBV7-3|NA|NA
CASSLSAGTSYEQYF
TGTGCCAGCAGCTTATCGGCGGGGACCTCCTACGAGCAGTACTTC
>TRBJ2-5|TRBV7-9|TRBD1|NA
CASSSTGYQETQYF
TGTGCCAGCAGCTCGACAGGGTACCAAGAGACCCAGTACTTC
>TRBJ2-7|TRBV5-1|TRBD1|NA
CASSPGTGVDEQYF
TGCGCCAGCAGCCCCGGGACAGGGGTAGACGAGCAGTACTTC
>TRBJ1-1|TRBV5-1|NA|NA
CASSLNAAVGTEAFF
TGCGCCAGCAGCTTGAACGCGGCCGTAGGTACTGAAGCTTTCTTT
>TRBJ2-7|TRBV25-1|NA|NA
CASSPSSYEQYF
TGTGCCAGCAGTCCCAGCTCCTACGAGCAGTACTTC
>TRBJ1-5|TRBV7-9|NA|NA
CASSLGESNQPQHF
TGTGCCAGCAGCTTAGGTGAGAGCAATCAGCCCCAGCATTTT
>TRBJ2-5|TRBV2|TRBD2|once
CASSLEGAGGLGGRRETQYF
TGTGCCAGCAGCCTCGAGGGGGCGGGGGGGCTCGGAGGTCGTCGAGAGACCCAGTACTTC
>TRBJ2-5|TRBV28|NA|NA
CASSLSPAKETQYF
TGTGCCAGCAGTTTAAGCCCTGCGAAGGAGACCCAGTACTTC
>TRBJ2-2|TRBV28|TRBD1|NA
CASSSWGSTGATGELFF
TGTGCCAGCAGTTCATGGGGGAGCACAGGGGCTACCGGGGAGCTGTTTTTT
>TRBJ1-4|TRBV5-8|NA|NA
CASSPTGTATNEKLFF
TGTGCCAGCAGCCCGACCGGGACTGCAACTAATGAAAAACTGTTTTTT
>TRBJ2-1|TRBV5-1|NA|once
CASSLGLEGNEQFF
TGCGCCAGCAGCTTGGGGCTAGAGGGCAATGAGCAGTTCTTC
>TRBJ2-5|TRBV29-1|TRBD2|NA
CSVQESLGGQETQYF
TGCAGCGTTCAGGAAAGTCTGGGGGGGCAAGAGACCCAGTACTTC
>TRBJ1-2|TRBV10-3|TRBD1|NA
CAISESPGGYGYTF
TGTGCCATCAGTGAGTCGCCAGGGGGCTATGGCTACACCTTC
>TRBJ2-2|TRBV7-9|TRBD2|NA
CASSLAVLAENTGELFF
TGTGCCAGCAGCTTAGCGGTACTAGCGGAGAACACCGGGGAGCTGTTTTTT
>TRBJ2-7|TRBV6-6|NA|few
CASSYTAGSYEQYF
TGTGCCAGCAGTTACACCGCAGGGTCCTACGAGCAGTACTTC
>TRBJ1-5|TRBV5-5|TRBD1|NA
CASSLALGGVGQPQHF
TGTGCCAGCAGCCTGGCTCTAGGGGGCGTGGGTCAGCCCCAGCATTTT
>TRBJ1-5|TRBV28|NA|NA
CASSSQRADQPQHF
TGTGCCAGCAGTTCACAAAGAGCGGATCAGCCCCAGCATTTT
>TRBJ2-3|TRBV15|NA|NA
CATSRGYDTQYF
TGTGCCACCAGCAGGGGCTATGATACGCAGTATTTT